The entry that follows covers one TCR beta chain sequence. What it binds is not known. V was clipped by 7 bases and J by 3 bases, with 17 bases between them. CDR3 length: 14 amino acids. Germline CDR1 SGHRS, CDR2 YFSETQ. The sample comes from a study of coeliac disease. General study points: The authors judged this method unsuitable for unbiased gliadin-specific T cell detection. Control samples showed higher TRB and TRG clonality than intraepithelial and lamina propria samples in active celiac disease. Few TRB amino acid sequences were shared between samples; most were unique.

Assay: immunoSEQ multiplex PCR; the TCRdb copy retains only in-frame clones and omits some. The table shows 5,400 or so clones, with 54% occurring only once. Source material: intraepithelial lymphocytes from the gut. The clonotype comes from a young woman with active celiac disease. J is TRBJ2-7 and V is TRBV5-1; D might be TRBD1 (5 bases). In DNA form, the CDR3 reads TGCGCCAGCGGCCTTGACAGCGCCTACTACGAGCAGTACTTC. This gives the protein CASGLDSAYYEQYF.